Listed below are T cell receptor beta chains from one sample, sequenced in a study of OX40 agonist ivuxolimab in advanced cancers. Libraries were prepared by immunoSEQ multiplex PCR; TCRdb keeps only in-frame clonotypes and omits some of them. Of roughly 100,000 clones in the sample, approximately 87% were seen once. The starting material was CD4+ or CD8+ T cells sorted from blood, obtained in a trial of the OX40 agonist ivuxolimab. The receptor source for this set is an adult with an advanced solid tumor such as melanoma, head and neck, liver or kidney cancer. Each CDR3 is given with its conserved first and last residue. The D gene is left open where the match is weak. Expanded clones are given a class, and other clones once, few, many or no size at all.

.,TRBV27,.,TRBJ1-4,CASSLYRGEKLFF,TGTGCCAGCAGTTTATATAGGGGTGAAAAACTGTTTTTT
TRBD1,TRBV11-3,.,TRBJ2-3,CASSSGQGADTQYF,TGTGCCAGCAGCTCGGGACAGGGGGCAGATACGCAGTATTTT
.,TRBV4-2,few,TRBJ1-1,CASSQDTEAFF,TGTGCCAGCAGCCAGGACACTGAAGCTTTCTTT
.,TRBV19,.,TRBJ1-5,CASTGQFNQPQHF,TGTGCCAGTACTGGGCAGTTCAATCAGCCCCAGCATTTT
TRBD1,TRBV30,.,TRBJ1-2,CAWSERGHDGYTF,TGTGCCTGGAGTGAGAGGGGGCACGATGGCTACACCTTC
.,TRBV7-9,few,TRBJ2-1,CASIHDGQFVNEQFF,TGTGCCAGCATCCACGATGGACAGTTCGTCAATGAGCAGTTCTTC
.,TRBV19,.,TRBJ2-3,CASSSRDGAGTDTQYF,TGTGCCAGTAGTTCCAGAGACGGGGCTGGCACAGATACGCAGTATTTT
.,TRBV5-6,once,TRBJ1-1,CASRPAGNRMDTEAFF,TGTGCCAGCAGACCCGCCGGAAACAGAATGGACACTGAAGCTTTCTTT
.,TRBV7-9,.,TRBJ2-7,CASSLEGREQYF,TGTGCCAGCAGCTTGGAGGGGCGCGAGCAGTACTTC
TRBD1,TRBV30,few,TRBJ1-3,CAWTTGNSGNTIYF,TGTGCCTGGACGACAGGGAACTCTGGAAACACCATATATTTT
TRBD2,TRBV7-9,.,TRBJ2-7,CASSPTSGRSYEQYF,TGTGCCAGCAGCCCTACTAGCGGGAGGTCCTACGAGCAGTACTTC
.,TRBV5-4,.,TRBJ1-1,CASSTLGGNGAFF,TGTGCCAGCAGCACTCTCGGGGGAAACGGAGCTTTCTTT
.,TRBV7-2,few,TRBJ1-5,CASSLNRDQPQHF,TGTGCCAGCAGCTTAAACAGGGATCAGCCCCAGCATTTT
TRBD2,TRBV4-1,.,TRBJ2-1,CASSRRTSDEQFF,TGCGCCAGCAGCCGCAGGACTAGCGATGAGCAGTTCTTC
.,TRBV5-1,.,TRBJ2-3,CASSLVNTQYF,TGCGCCAGCAGCTTGGTAAATACGCAGTATTTT
.,TRBV5-4,.,TRBJ1-3,CASSLGMGSGNTIYF,TGTGCCAGCAGCCTGGGAATGGGCTCTGGAAACACCATATATTTT
TRBD1,TRBV5-1,.,TRBJ1-2,CASSRPDRGRRGYTF,TGCGCCAGCAGCCGGCCCGACAGGGGGCGGAGGGGCTACACCTTC
TRBD1,TRBV19,.,TRBJ2-3,CASIPADRPYDTQYF,TGTGCCAGTATCCCTGCGGACAGGCCCTATGATACGCAGTATTTT
.,TRBV7-3,.,TRBJ2-1,CASSLSPNNEQFF,TGTGCCAGCAGCTTAAGCCCCAACAATGAGCAGTTCTTC
.,TRBV11-3,.,TRBJ1-2,CASSSGTLDYTF,TGTGCCAGCAGCTCCGGGACGCTTGACTACACCTTC
.,TRBV7-9,.,TRBJ2-7,CASSFGLPTYEQYF,TGTGCCAGCAGCTTCGGACTTCCCACCTACGAGCAGTACTTC
TRBD2,TRBV7-9,.,TRBJ2-7,CASSLAEREVSF,TGTGCCAGCAGCCTAGCAGAGCGGGAGGTCTCCTTC
TRBD2,TRBV9,.,TRBJ2-1,CASSVALVAGQFF,TGTGCCAGCAGCGTAGCGCTAGTAGCGGGGCAGTTCTTC
.,TRBV6-5,.,TRBJ2-7,CASRPGGGHYEQYF,TGTGCCAGCAGACCGGGCGGGGGACACTACGAGCAGTACTTC